This TCR beta chain was recorded in a study of blood T cell repertoires in COVID-19. Participants spanned ages about 18 to 100 years and resided in roughly 26 US areas. Clinical history as reported by participants underpinned cohort assignment. Authors' analysis steps: For nucleated cells, counts were estimated from reference gene primer amplification. Generated by immunoSEQ multiplex PCR, the TCRdb table keeps only in-frame clones and is missing some. V and J calls and clone size are copied from that table; D and trimming were computed from the DNA. This table holds approximately 190,000 clones, 82% found once. The CDR3 is made up of 14 amino acids. Germline V lookup: CDR1 MNHEY, CDR2 SVGAGI. The V gene lost 5 bases and the J gene lost 4 bases, with 12 bases spanning the gap.

This TCR was sampled from a woman in her sixties or seventies with acute COVID-19. The V and J genes are TRBV6-5 and TRBJ1-3; D may be TRBD1 (5 bases). What was sequenced was PBMCs or T cells enriched from blood (not recorded which). CDR3 protein: CASSRTTDGNTIYF. The CDR3, as DNA: TGTGCCAGCAGTAGAACGACAGACGGAAACACCATATATTTT.